This TCR beta chain was sequenced during a study of OX40 agonist ivuxolimab in advanced cancers. On the study more broadly: Averaging 60 years in age, with a range of about 23 to 90, the cohort was around 85% male. Prior anti-PD-1, anti-PD-L1 or anti-CTLA-4 therapy did not bar entry, and about 38% had some.

For this clone: Its antigen is unknown.

The method was immunoSEQ multiplex PCR; TCRdb's version includes in-frame clones alone and lacks a portion of them. The sample lists 65,000 to 100,000 clones; around four fifths were seen once. Study-wide results and limits: Averaging showed that CD8+ T cells had more expanded clones than CD4+ did.

V lost 2 bases and J lost 7, with 9 bases in between. CDR1 is DFQATT and CDR2 is SNEGSKA in the germline V gene (reference sequence). The length of the CDR3 is 11 residues. Peripheral blood came from all dose cohorts at three timepoints. V and J are TRBV20-1 and TRBJ2-7, with D uncertain. This TCR derives from an adult with an advanced solid tumor such as melanoma, head and neck, liver or kidney cancer. Specimen: CD4+ or CD8+ T cells sorted from blood, collected in a trial of the OX40 agonist ivuxolimab. The CDR3 protein is CSARPVGEQYF. The CDR3, as DNA: TGCAGTGCTAGACCCGTCGGTGAGCAGTACTTC.